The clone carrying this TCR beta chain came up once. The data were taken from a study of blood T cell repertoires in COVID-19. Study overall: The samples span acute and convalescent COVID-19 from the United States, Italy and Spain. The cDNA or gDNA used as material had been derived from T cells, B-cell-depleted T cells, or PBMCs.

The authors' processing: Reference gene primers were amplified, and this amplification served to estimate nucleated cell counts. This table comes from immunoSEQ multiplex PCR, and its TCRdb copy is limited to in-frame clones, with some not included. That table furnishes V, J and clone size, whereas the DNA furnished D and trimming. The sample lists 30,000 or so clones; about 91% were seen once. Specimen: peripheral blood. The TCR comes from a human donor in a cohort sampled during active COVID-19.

The CDR3 loop reads CASSLEVGVNTEAFF. As DNA, the CDR3 is TGTGCCAGCAGCTTAGAAGTAGGGGTGAACACTGAAGCTTTCTTT. The chain combines TRBV7-8 with TRBJ1-1; tentatively, D is TRBD1 (5 bases). Trimming left V 1 base short and J 0 bases short, with 9 bases between. CDR1 and CDR2 (germline): SGHVS, FQNEAQ. This CDR3 comprises 15 residues.